These T cell receptor beta chains were read from a single sample in a study of shared clonotypes between healthy human individuals. Libraries were prepared by immunoSEQ multiplex PCR; TCRdb keeps only in-frame clonotypes and omits some of them. The sample lists millions of clones, about 95% occurring once. The sample comprised naive CD8+ T cells sorted from blood. The receptors were gathered from a man between 18 and 29 years old in good health. CDR3s leave out the opening cysteine and the closing phenylalanine or tryptophan. Size values are once, few and many counts, or a class for expanded clones, and some rows have none.

cdr3_aa,j_call,cdr3_length,clone_size,v_call
ATSGGLAEIYEQY,TRBJ2-7,13,-,TRBV15
ASSHPSGTGELF,TRBJ2-2,12,-,TRBV4-2
ASSLTGNYGYT,TRBJ1-2,11,-,TRBV6-1
ACGPGAGELF,TRBJ2-2,10,-,TRBV30
ASSLGGTGYT,TRBJ1-2,10,-,TRBV11-2
ASSSDIYGYT,TRBJ1-2,10,-,TRBV7-9
ASSPTGSRPEAF,TRBJ1-1,12,once,TRBV6-5
ASSELPGPYGYT,TRBJ1-2,12,-,TRBV6-1
ASSLAAGLEETQY,TRBJ2-5,13,-,TRBV7-9
ASSLSPGRDRGRNTIY,TRBJ1-3,16,-,TRBV7-2
ASSGYTGPSTNEKLF,TRBJ1-4,15,-,TRBV28
ASSLLGQDGYT,TRBJ1-2,11,-,TRBV7-9
ASSPFSNEQF,TRBJ2-1,10,-,TRBV5-6
ASSLRMISNSPLH,TRBJ1-6,13,-,TRBV5-6
ASSYSGSYEQY,TRBJ2-7,11,-,TRBV6-5
ASSDSYEQY,TRBJ2-7,9,few,TRBV7-6
ASSLGQFYEQY,TRBJ2-7,11,-,TRBV7-2
ASSTGISYEQY,TRBJ2-7,11,-,TRBV27
ASTLLESYEQY,TRBJ2-7,11,-,TRBV6-1
ASSVDTGLSTDTQY,TRBJ2-3,14,once,TRBV9
ASSSHAEANEKLF,TRBJ1-4,13,-,TRBV28
ASSFGGNAEAF,TRBJ1-1,11,-,TRBV5-8
ASSLDSVEQY,TRBJ2-7,10,-,TRBV5-8
ASSFLESNEQY,TRBJ2-7,11,-,TRBV5-6
ASKLVDSFYNEQF,TRBJ2-1,13,-,TRBV19
ASSPGTAFYGYT,TRBJ1-2,12,few,TRBV27
ASSYGGSGNTIY,TRBJ1-3,12,-,TRBV6-5
ASSLADTQY,TRBJ2-3,9,-,TRBV5-4
ASSLGTGGESTEAF,TRBJ1-1,14,-,TRBV27
ASSELGNEQF,TRBJ2-1,10,-,TRBV2